The clone carrying this T cell receptor (beta chain) was recorded a few times. The data were taken from a study of blood T cell repertoires in COVID-19. TCRdb's copy holds only in-frame clones and misses some; the assay was immunoSEQ multiplex PCR. The sample holds under 200,000 clones, 80% to 90% seen once. Sequenced input: peripheral blood. This clonotype was sampled from a man younger than 30 with active or convalescent COVID-19.

The CDR3: CASNQRINNEQFF. CDR3 DNA sequence: TGTGCCAGTAATCAGCGCATTAACAATGAGCAGTTCTTC. This rearrangement joins TRBV19 to TRBJ2-1; no firm D call. The germline V gene encodes CDR1 LNHDA and CDR2 SQIVND (reference sequence). The CDR3 runs to 13 residues. V was pared by 7 bases and J by 5 bases, with 12 bases between. Together with reference TRBV19 and TRBJ2-1, the CDR3 gives the full variable domain: DGGITQSPKYLFRKEGQNVTLSCEQNLNHDAMYWYRQDPGQGLRLIYYSQIVNDFQKGDIAEGYSVSREKKESFPLTVTSAQKNPTAFYLCASNQRINNEQFFGPGTRLTVL.